The clone carrying this T cell receptor (beta chain) was picked up a small number of times. Its antigen is not known. The data were taken from a study of T cell responses to AZD1222 COVID-19 vaccine. Notes on the study in general: Clonal diversity was possibly underestimated, and white British individuals and females predominated among donors. Spike regions recognized by vaccine-associated CD4 TCRs spanned the protein, led by 160-218 and 743-854. Within unmutated variant regions lay the reported targets of nearly half of spike-specific TCRs.

Repertoires were generated with immunoSEQ multiplex PCR, while TCRdb's copy carries only in-frame clones and drops some. In the table there are roughly 28,000 clones, about 93% of which are singletons. The clonotype originates from an adult in good health. Sample: peripheral blood, taken on day 0 of AZD1222 vaccination.

The CDR3 is CASSFWQGKVDEQYF. The CDR3 DNA reads TGTGCCAGCAGTTTCTGGCAGGGGAAGGTGGACGAGCAGTACTTC. The chain couples TRBV28 to TRBJ2-7; tentatively, D is TRBD1 (6 bases). With 3 bases removed from V and 5 bases from J, the gap between germline ends came to 17 bases. This CDR3 contains 15 residues. Germline V gene lookup returns CDR1 MDHEN and CDR2 SYDVKM.